One sample yielded the 21 T cell receptor beta chains listed below, sequenced in a study of cytomegalovirus exposure and HLA in healthy donors. The PCR contained 60 Vbeta and 13 Jbeta primers. Some clones are missing from TCRdb's copy, which holds only in-frame ones; the method was immunoSEQ multiplex PCR. The table records almost 95,000 clones, 50% to 75% of them present only once. Sequenced material: PBMCs. These receptors were obtained from a young man in good health and CMV-seronegative.

The chain employs TRBV19 and TRBJ2-5; 9 positions agree with TRBD1. CDR3 size: 13 residues. The germline gives CDR1 LNHDA, CDR2 SQIVND (reference sequence). With V trimmed by 6 bases and J by 5 bases, 4 bases remained unmatched. The CDR3 spells CASSSDRGETQYF. Here the CDR3 DNA reads TGTGCCAGTAGCTCGGACAGGGGCGAGACCCAGTACTTC.

For this clone: At one of its ends the junction is not consistent with the germline gene, which may arise from a read error. V gene TRBV20-1 combines with J gene TRBJ2-7; 7 bases are a match to TRBD2. The germline V gene encodes CDR1 DFQATT and CDR2 SNEGSKA (reference sequence). CDR3 length equals 11 residues. The CDR3 is CSARGEAGRGF. The CDR3 nucleotides are TGCAGTGCTAGAGGAGAAGCAGGGAGGGGATTC.

The rearrangement links TRBV2 to TRBJ2-5; D is ambiguous. The CDR3 is 8 residues long. The V end was cut by 6 bases, the J end by 11 bases, with 4 bases between. Germline lookup yields CDR1 SNHLY and CDR2 FYNNEI. The CDR3 sequence is CASREQYF. CDR3 DNA sequence: TGTGCCAGCAGGGAGCAGTACTTC.

The V gene is TRBV19, the J gene TRBJ2-7; 10 bases are a match to TRBD2. In germline, CDR1 is LNHDA, CDR2 SQIVND (reference sequence). The V and J ends lost 0 bases and 2 bases, in that order; junction bases with no gene match: 7. The CDR3 length is 17 residues. CDR3 nucleotides: TGTGCCAGTAGTATAGATACTAGCGGGGCACAGACCTACGAGCAGTACTTC. It yields the protein CASSIDTSGAQTYEQYF.

This sequence joins TRBV10-3 and TRBJ2-2, with 10 bases aligning to TRBD2. The J segment lost 8 bases and the V segment lost 6 bases, leaving 9 bases of the junction unmatched. In germline, CDR1 is ENHRY, CDR2 SYGVKD. This CDR3 contains 15 residues. The CDR3 region is CAISGLAEVGGELFF. In DNA, the CDR3 is TGTGCCATCAGCGGACTAGCGGAAGTTGGGGGGGAGCTGTTTTTT.

This clone has a handful of counts. This chain joins TRBV15 and TRBJ2-7, with D unclear. The CDR3 consists of 13 residues. Trimming cost V 1 base and J 1 base, with 5 bases left between them. CDR1 and CDR2 from the germline V gene are LNHNV and YYDKDF (reference sequence). The CDR3 region is CATSRVRSYEQYF. CDR3 in DNA: TGTGCCACCAGCAGAGTCCGGTCCTACGAGCAGTACTTC. The whole variable domain, filled in from reference TRBV15 and TRBJ2-7, reads DAMVIQNPRYQVTQFGKPVTLSCSQTLNHNVMYWYQQKSSQAPKLLFHYYDKDFNNEADTPDNFQSRRPNTSFCFLDIRSPGLGDTAMYLCATSRVRSYEQYFGPGTRLTVT.

This rearrangement joins TRBV7-6 to TRBJ2-5; 7 bases are a match to TRBD1. The CDR3 is 13 amino acids. Trimming removed 5 bases from V and 11 bases from J; junction bases left unmatched: 11. CDR1 is SGHVS, CDR2 FNYEAQ, per germline. The CDR3 spells CASSAWTGSEQYF. The CDR3 nucleotides read TGTGCCAGCAGCGCGTGGACAGGTTCTGAGCAGTACTTC.

The chain couples TRBV4-3 to TRBJ2-7; 14 nucleotides align to TRBD2. J lost 1 base, V lost 0 bases, and 8 bases had no gene match. The V gene's germline CDR1 is LGHNA and CDR2 YSLEER. The CDR3 covers 19 residues. CDR3 region: CASSQEWTSGGTQSYEQYF. Here the CDR3 DNA reads TGCGCCAGCAGCCAAGAGTGGACTAGCGGGGGGACACAATCCTACGAGCAGTACTTC.

The gene calls are TRBV11-3 and TRBJ2-7; no firm D call. Germline V gene lookup returns CDR1 SGHNT and CDR2 YENEEA. V gave up 3 bases and J gave up 6 bases, with 9 bases separating them. The CDR3 length is 12 residues. The CDR3 here is CASSLGLGEQYF. The CDR3 DNA reads as TGTGCCAGCAGCTTGGGCTTGGGCGAGCAGTACTTC. The full variable domain, with the rest looked up from reference TRBV11-3 and TRBJ2-7, is EAGVVQSPRYKIIEKKQPVAFWCNPISGHNTLYWYLQNLGQGPELLIRYENEEAVDDSQLPKDRFSAERLKGVDSTLKIQPAELGDSAVYLCASSLGLGEQYFGPGTRLTVT.

V gene TRBV7-6 combines with J gene TRBJ2-3, with unresolved D. Germline V CDR1 and CDR2: SGHVS, FNYEAQ. Trimming stripped 7 bases from V and 2 bases from J, with 22 bases between. The CDR3 loop spans 17 amino acids. CDR3 protein: CASTPSVSVIITDTQYF. CDR3 bases: TGTGCCAGCACGCCGAGCGTATCGGTAATAATCACAGATACGCAGTATTTT.

The gene calls are TRBV7-8 and TRBJ2-5, with TRBD1 matching 7 bases. J was trimmed by 3 bases and V by 5 bases; bases with no gene match: 9. This CDR3 has 15 amino acids. Germline CDR1 SGHVS, CDR2 FQNEAQ. CDR3 amino acids: CASSTRGTVKETQYF. The CDR3 DNA reads as TGTGCCAGCAGCACGAGAGGGACAGTTAAAGAGACCCAGTACTTC.

The V call is TRBV14, the J call TRBJ2-7; TRBD1 matches at 9 bases. V was pared by 6 bases and J by 4 bases, with 7 bases of the junction left unmatched. The CDR3 covers 14 residues. CDR1 is SGHDN, CDR2 FVKESK, per germline. The CDR3 loop is CASSRDRGIYEQYF. As DNA, the CDR3 is TGTGCCAGCAGTAGAGACAGGGGGATATACGAGCAGTACTTC.

The chain links TRBV18 to TRBJ2-7, with no clear D. This CDR3 has 13 amino acids. V lost 1 base, J lost 1 base, and 5 bases lay in between. The germline V gene has CDR1 KGHSH and CDR2 LQKENI. CDR3 nucleotide sequence: TGTGCCAGCTCACCACTAGTTTCCTACGAGCAGTACTTC. Protein sequence: CASSPLVSYEQYF.

V usage is TRBV6-6 and J usage is TRBJ2-3; the match to TRBD2 covers 7 bases. Trimming took 5 bases from V and 3 from J; bases not matched to a gene: 5. Germline loops: CDR1 MNHNY, CDR2 SVGAGI (reference sequence). The length of the CDR3 is 14 residues. CDR3 in amino acids: CASSPTSLTDTQYF. The CDR3 DNA follows: TGTGCCAGCAGTCCGACTAGCTTGACAGATACGCAGTATTTT.

The V gene is TRBV7-3, the J gene TRBJ2-3, with 8 bases aligning to TRBD2. This CDR3 is 13 amino acids long. Germline V gives CDR1 SGHTA, CDR2 FQGTGA. V shed 5 bases, J shed 6 bases, and the junction held 4 bases outside the gene matches. The CDR3 protein is CASSPGGGDTQYF. As DNA, the CDR3 is TGTGCCAGCAGCCCCGGGGGGGGTGATACGCAGTATTTT.

V is TRBV27 and J is TRBJ1-5, with a weak D call TRBD1 (6 bases). The CDR3 extends over 14 amino acids. V was trimmed by 0 bases and J by 4 bases, leaving 7 bases between them. Per the germline V gene, CDR1 is MNHEY and CDR2 is SMNVEV (reference sequence). The CDR3 region has the DNA TGTGCCAGCAGTTTATCGAGGGGGAATCAGCCCCAGCATTTT. It yields the protein CASSLSRGNQPQHF.

This clone was detected only once. The chain combines TRBV7-2 with TRBJ2-4; TRBD2 is a possible D gene (6 bases). The V and J ends lost 8 bases and 7 bases respectively, with 6 bases between them. The CDR3 extends over 10 amino acids. The germline V gene encodes CDR1 SGHTA and CDR2 FQGNSA. CDR3: CASGGNIQYF. The CDR3 DNA reads TGTGCCAGCGGGGGGAACATTCAGTACTTC.

The J gene is TRBJ2-7, the V gene TRBV28; D possibly corresponds to TRBD2 (5 bases). This CDR3 has 14 residues. V was clipped by 7 bases and J by 4 bases, with 17 bases between them. CDR1 MDHEN and CDR2 SYDVKM come from the germline V gene. CDR3 sequence: CASNLIPGVYEQYF. The CDR3 DNA follows: TGTGCCAGCAATCTCATCCCCGGGGTGTACGAGCAGTACTTC. Full variable domain (remainder filled in from reference TRBV28 and TRBJ2-7): DVKVTQSSRYLVKRTGEKVFLECVQDMDHENMFWYRQDPGLGLRLIYFSYDVKMKEKGDIPEGYSVSREKKERFSLILESASTNQTSMYLCASNLIPGVYEQYFGPGTRLTVT.

The V call is TRBV7-2, the J call TRBJ2-3; a possible D gene is TRBD1 (6 bases). Germline CDR1 reads SGHTA; CDR2 reads FQGNSA. The ends were cut back, 0 bases at V and 3 bases at J, with 10 bases in the middle. The CDR3 loop spans 15 amino acids. The CDR3 DNA sequence: TGTGCCAGCAGCTTAGCGGGGGCCGGGACAGATACGCAGTATTTT. This translates into CASSLAGAGTDTQYF. The variable domain in full, completed from reference TRBV7-2 and TRBJ2-3, reads GAGVSQSPSNKVTEKGKDVELRCDPISGHTALYWYRQSLGQGLEFLIYFQGNSAPDKSGLPSDRFSAERTGGSVSTLTIQRTQQEDSAVYLCASSLAGAGTDTQYFGPGTRLTVL.

About this clone itself: Germline is not matched at one junction end, which may reflect a read error. This chain uses TRBV7-7 with TRBJ1-1; D not certain. Germline V gene lookup returns CDR1 SSHAT and CDR2 FNYEAQ (reference sequence). The CDR3 loop spans 13 amino acids. The CDR3, as DNA: TGTGCTAGCAGCTTAGCCCTTAATGCTGAAGCTTTCTTT. The encoded protein is CASSLALNAEAFF.

The chain links TRBV4-3 to TRBJ1-1, with 7 positions matching TRBD1. In germline, CDR1 is LGHNA, CDR2 YSLEER. After removal of 6 bases from V and 1 base from J, the junction contained 2 bases not matched to a gene. The CDR3 contains 13 residues. The CDR3 region is CASRDRWNTEAFF. The CDR3 bases are TGCGCCAGCAGGGACAGGTGGAACACTGAAGCTTTCTTT.